This T cell receptor (beta chain) is drawn from a study of T-cell reconstitution after alpha-beta-depleted transplantation in children (dated by TCRdb to about 2016). General notes on the study: Using TCR repertoire profiling, the study followed T-cell immune reconstitution in a quantitative way in children after TCRalphabeta/CD19-depleted allogeneic hematopoietic cell transplantation.

A word on this clonotype: This receptor's antigen is unknown. One end of the junction does not line up with germline, which may come from a read error.

Taken from cysteine to phenylalanine, the CDR3 has 12 residues. The kept DNA is CDR3 alone, 36 bases in frame from the first base. Taken from the germline V gene, the CDR1 and CDR2 loops are SQVTM and ANQGSEA. Library preparation used PCR. The reads were generated on an Illumina HiSeq 2500. To normalize quantification of the TCRbeta repertoire, the TCR libraries were built with molecular barcoding that relied on unique molecular identifiers. In TCRdb, the public reads were trimmed at Q25 with fastp and aligned with MiXCR, with productive beta chains retained. Rows are unified per CDR3 protein, each entry keeping the most common DNA and genes. For this sample the table gives 350,000 to 400,000 distinct CDR3 sequences, of which about an eighth were detected only once. The ten largest clones represent around 4.5% of the sample.

This receptor was obtained from a human donor who donated a stem cell graft to a child with Fanconi anemia. The sample was PBMCs, taken from the stem cell graft. The chain was built from TRBV29-1 and TRBJ1-1; D gene: possibly TRBD1, on 6 matching bases. CDR3 loop: CSVERGDTEAFF. Here is the DNA: TGCAGCGTTGAACGGGGGGACACCGAAGCTTTCTTT. Outside the CDR3, residues come from the reference TRBV29-1 and TRBJ1-1 proteins, so the full variable domain is: SAVISQKPSRDICQRGTSLTIQCQVDSQVTMMFWYRQQPGQSLTLIATANQGSEATYESGFVIDKFPISRPNLTFSTLTVSNMSPEDSSIYLCSVERGDTEAFFGQGTRLTVV.